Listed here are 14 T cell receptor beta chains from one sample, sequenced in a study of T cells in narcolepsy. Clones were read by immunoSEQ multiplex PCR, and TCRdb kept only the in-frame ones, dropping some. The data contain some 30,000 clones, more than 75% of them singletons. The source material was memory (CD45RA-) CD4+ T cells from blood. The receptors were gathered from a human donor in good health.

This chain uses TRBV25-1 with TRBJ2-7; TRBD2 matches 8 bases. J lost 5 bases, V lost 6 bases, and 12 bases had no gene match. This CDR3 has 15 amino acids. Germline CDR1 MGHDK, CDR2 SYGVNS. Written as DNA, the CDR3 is TGTGCCAGCAGGGGAAGCGGGGGCCTCCGGAACGAGCAGTACTTC. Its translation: CASRGSGGLRNEQYF.

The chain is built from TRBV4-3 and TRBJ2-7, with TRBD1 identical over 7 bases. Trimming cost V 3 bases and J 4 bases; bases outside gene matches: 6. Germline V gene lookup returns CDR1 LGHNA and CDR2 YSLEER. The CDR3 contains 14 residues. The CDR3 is CASSQDHRGYEQYF. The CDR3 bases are TGCGCCAGCAGCCAGGATCACAGGGGTTACGAGCAGTACTTC.

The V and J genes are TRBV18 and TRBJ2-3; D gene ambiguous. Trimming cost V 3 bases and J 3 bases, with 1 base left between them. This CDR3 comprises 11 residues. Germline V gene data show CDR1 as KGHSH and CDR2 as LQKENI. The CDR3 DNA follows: TGTGCCAGCTCACCGACAGATACGCAGTATTTT. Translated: CASSPTDTQYF.

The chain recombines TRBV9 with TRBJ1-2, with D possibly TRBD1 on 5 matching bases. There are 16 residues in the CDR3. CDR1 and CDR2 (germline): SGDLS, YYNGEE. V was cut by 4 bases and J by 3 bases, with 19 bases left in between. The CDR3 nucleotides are TGTGCCAGCAGCCGTTATTCAGGGAAGACGGACTATGGCTACACCTTC. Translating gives CASSRYSGKTDYGYTF.

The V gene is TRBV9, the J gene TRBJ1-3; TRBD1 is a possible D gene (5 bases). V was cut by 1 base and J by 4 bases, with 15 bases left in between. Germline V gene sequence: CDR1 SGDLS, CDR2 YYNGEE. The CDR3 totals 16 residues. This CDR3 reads CASSVRDGLAGNTIYF. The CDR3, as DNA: TGTGCCAGCAGCGTAAGGGACGGCCTCGCGGGAAACACCATATATTTT.

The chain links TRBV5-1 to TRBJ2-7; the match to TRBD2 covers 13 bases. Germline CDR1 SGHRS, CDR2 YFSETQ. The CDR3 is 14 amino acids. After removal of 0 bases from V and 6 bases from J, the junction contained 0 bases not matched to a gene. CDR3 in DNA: TGCGCCAGCAGCTTGGGGACTAGCGGGAGCGAGCAGTACTTC. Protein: CASSLGTSGSEQYF.

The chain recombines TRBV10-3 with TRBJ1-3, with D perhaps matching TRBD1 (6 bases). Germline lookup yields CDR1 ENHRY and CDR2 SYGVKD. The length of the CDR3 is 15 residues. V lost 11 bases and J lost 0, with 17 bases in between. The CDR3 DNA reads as TGTGCCCCCTGGGCCAGGGGCACCTCTGGAAACACCATATATTTT. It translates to CAPWARGTSGNTIYF.

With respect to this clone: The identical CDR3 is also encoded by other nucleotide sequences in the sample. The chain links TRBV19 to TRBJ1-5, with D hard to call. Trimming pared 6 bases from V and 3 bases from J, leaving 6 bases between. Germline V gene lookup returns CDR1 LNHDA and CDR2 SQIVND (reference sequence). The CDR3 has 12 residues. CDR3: CASRSNNQPQHF. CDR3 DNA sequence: TGTGCCAGTAGATCCAACAATCAGCCCCAGCATTTT.

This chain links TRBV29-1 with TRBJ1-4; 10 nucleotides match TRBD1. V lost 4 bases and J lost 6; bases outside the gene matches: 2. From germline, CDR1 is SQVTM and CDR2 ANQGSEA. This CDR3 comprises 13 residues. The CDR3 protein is CSVVGTGDEKLFF. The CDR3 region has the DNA TGCAGCGTTGTGGGGACAGGGGATGAAAAACTGTTTTTT.

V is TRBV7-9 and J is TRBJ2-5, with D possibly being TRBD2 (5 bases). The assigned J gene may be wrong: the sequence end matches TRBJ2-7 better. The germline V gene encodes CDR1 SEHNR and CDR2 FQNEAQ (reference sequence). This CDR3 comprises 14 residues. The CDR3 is CASSLTAPGDEQYF. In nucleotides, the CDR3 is TGTGCCAGCAGCTTGACCGCCCCCGGGGACGAGCAGTACTTC.

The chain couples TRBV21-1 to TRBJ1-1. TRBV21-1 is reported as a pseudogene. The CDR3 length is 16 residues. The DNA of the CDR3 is TGTGCCAGCAGCAAACTAAATCGGGACCCGTACACTGAAGCTTTCTTT. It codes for CASSKLNRDPYTEAFF.

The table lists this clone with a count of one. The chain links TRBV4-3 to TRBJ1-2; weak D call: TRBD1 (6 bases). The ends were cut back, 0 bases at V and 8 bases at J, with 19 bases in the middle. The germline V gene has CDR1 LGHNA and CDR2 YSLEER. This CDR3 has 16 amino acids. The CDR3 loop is CASSQDRGNRLRGYTF. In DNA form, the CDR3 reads TGCGCCAGCAGCCAAGATAGGGGGAACAGGCTTAGGGGCTACACCTTC.

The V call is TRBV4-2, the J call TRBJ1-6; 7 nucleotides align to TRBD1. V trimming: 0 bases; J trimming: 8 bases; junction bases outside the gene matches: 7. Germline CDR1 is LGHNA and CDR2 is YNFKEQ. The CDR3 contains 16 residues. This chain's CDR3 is CASSQEDRPGYSPLHF. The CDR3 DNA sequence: TGTGCCAGCAGCCAAGAGGACAGGCCCGGGTATTCACCCCTCCACTTT.

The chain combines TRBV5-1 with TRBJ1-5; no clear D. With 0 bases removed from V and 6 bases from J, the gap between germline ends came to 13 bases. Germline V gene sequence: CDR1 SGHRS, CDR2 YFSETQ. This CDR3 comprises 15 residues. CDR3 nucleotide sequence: TGCGCCAGCAGCTTGGAAGTCGGTCCGAGTCAGCCCCAGCATTTT. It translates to CASSLEVGPSQPQHF.